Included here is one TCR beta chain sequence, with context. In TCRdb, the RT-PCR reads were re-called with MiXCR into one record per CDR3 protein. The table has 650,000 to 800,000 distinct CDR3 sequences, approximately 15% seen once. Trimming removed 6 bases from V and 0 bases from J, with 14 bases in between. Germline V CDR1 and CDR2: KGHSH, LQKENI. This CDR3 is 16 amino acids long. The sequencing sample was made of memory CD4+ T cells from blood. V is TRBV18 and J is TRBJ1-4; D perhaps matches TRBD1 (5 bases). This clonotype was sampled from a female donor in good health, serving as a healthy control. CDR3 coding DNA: TGTGCCAGCTCGGGGACCTCAGTAACAACTAATGAAAAACTGTTTTTT. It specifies CASSGTSVTTNEKLFF.